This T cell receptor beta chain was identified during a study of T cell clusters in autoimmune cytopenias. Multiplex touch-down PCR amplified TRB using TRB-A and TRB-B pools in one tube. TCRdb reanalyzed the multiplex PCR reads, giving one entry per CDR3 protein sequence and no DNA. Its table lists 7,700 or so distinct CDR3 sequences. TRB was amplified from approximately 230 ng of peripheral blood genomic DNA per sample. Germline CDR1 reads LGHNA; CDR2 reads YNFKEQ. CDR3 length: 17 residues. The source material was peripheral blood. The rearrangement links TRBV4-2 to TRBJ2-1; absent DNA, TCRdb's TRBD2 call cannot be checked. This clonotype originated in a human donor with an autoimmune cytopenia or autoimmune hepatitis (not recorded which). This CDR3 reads CASSQVLTGGPPNEQFF.